These 30 T cell receptor beta chains came from one sample sequenced in a study of response to subunit inactivated influenza vaccine. TCRdb recomputed calls from the RT-PCR reads with MiXCR, one row per CDR3 protein. This sample has about 570,000 distinct CDR3 sequences, with around 11% found just once. The same sample was also used in a study of T cells expressing NK-cell markers. That work contributes: The cDNA for TCR beta came from 5'RACE template switching with UMIs.

This sample comprised PBMCs from blood, obtained on the day of vaccination. Source of these receptors: a man in his fifties who received an inactivated influenza vaccine.

The sample holds a few counts of this clonotype. J is TRBJ2-1 and V is TRBV11-1; D is perhaps TRBD1 or TRBD2 (5 bases each). The CDR3 is made up of 12 amino acids. V was trimmed by 7 bases and J by 4 bases, leaving 8 bases between them. Germline V gene data show CDR1 as SGHAT and CDR2 as FQDESV (reference sequence). The CDR3 DNA is TGTGCCAGCACCGAGGGGTACAATGAGCAGTTCTTC. Encoded protein: CASTEGYNEQFF.

This clonotype has a handful of counts. This sequence joins TRBV20-1 and TRBJ2-1, with D possibly being TRBD2 (6 bases). V gave up 6 bases and J gave up 0 bases, with 15 bases separating them. Germline CDR1 is DFQATT and CDR2 is SNEGSKA (reference sequence). This CDR3 spans 15 amino acids. The CDR3 protein is CSAPLAGSSYNEQFF. As DNA, the CDR3 is TGCAGTGCCCCTCTCGCGGGAAGCTCCTACAATGAGCAGTTCTTC.

This clonotype was found many times. The chain carries TRBV11-1 and TRBJ1-1, with D possibly matching TRBD1 (5 bases). There are 18 residues in the CDR3. Germline V gene data show CDR1 as SGHAT and CDR2 as FQDESV (reference sequence). Trimming took 7 bases from V and 0 from J, leaving 24 bases between them. The CDR3 DNA is TGTGCCAGCACCGGACACCGTAGTCGGAACAGATTGAACACTGAAGCTTTCTTT. Translated, it gives CASTGHRSRNRLNTEAFF.

The V gene is TRBV14, the J gene TRBJ2-7; TRBD2 might be the D (6 bases). This CDR3 has 14 residues. The V gene lost 5 bases and the J gene lost 6 bases, with 17 bases spanning the gap. CDR1 is SGHDN and CDR2 is FVKESK in the germline V gene. In DNA form, the CDR3 reads TGTGCCAGCAGCGAGGGCGGAGGGAGTCGCGAGCAGTACTTC. Protein: CASSEGGGSREQYF.

The chain employs TRBV20-1 and TRBJ1-1; TRBD1 might be the D (6 bases). Germline assignment: CDR1 DFQATT and CDR2 SNEGSKA (reference sequence). CDR3 size: 17 residues. The ends were cut back, 0 bases at V and 5 bases at J, with 22 bases in the middle. CDR3 sequence (DNA): TGCAGTGCTAGAGATGGGGCCGGGGGCCTCGGTCGAACTGAAGCTTTCTTT. This codes for CSARDGAGGLGRTEAFF.

The chain carries TRBV18 and TRBJ1-1; 9 bases map to TRBD1. The germline gives CDR1 KGHSH, CDR2 LQKENI. Trimming cost V 2 bases and J 3 bases; bases outside gene matches: 10. The CDR3 is 17 amino acids. The CDR3 loop reads CASSPLDPGQGHTEAFF. The CDR3 nucleotides are TGTGCCAGCTCACCATTAGATCCGGGACAGGGACACACTGAAGCTTTCTTT.

The rearrangement joins TRBV12-3 or TRBV12-4 to TRBJ2-2, with D perhaps TRBD1 (6 bases). The CDR3 length is 14 residues. With 7 bases removed from V and 8 bases from J, the gap between germline ends came to 17 bases. CDR3 protein: CASTLGPGQGELFF. CDR3 nucleotides: TGTGCCAGCACCTTAGGACCTGGACAGGGGGAGCTGTTTTTT.

This clonotype was counted between two and nine times. The chain uses TRBV4-3 and TRBJ2-7; D remains unclear. V gave up 0 bases and J gave up 5 bases, with 14 bases separating them. The CDR3 covers 15 residues. CDR1 LGHNA and CDR2 YSLEER come from the germline V gene. CDR3 DNA: TGCGCCAGCAGCCAAGATACCAAGACTTTCCACGAGCAGTACTTC. This codes for CASSQDTKTFHEQYF.

This clonotype was counted a few times. The rearrangement links TRBV9 to TRBJ2-1; D not resolved. CDR3 size: 15 residues. Germline assignment: CDR1 SGDLS and CDR2 YYNGEE. The V end lost 1 base, the J end lost 7 bases, and 15 bases lay between the germline ends. CDR3 coding DNA: TGTGCCAGCAGCGTAAGAGCGACTGTGGGGAATGAGCAGTTCTTC. It yields the protein CASSVRATVGNEQFF.

This clonotype was recorded a few times. V gene TRBV24-1 combines with J gene TRBJ2-2; no definite D call. Germline CDR1 reads KGHDR; CDR2 reads SFDVKD. Trimming shortened V by 0 bases and J by 6 bases, and 10 bases separated the two germline ends. There are 15 residues in the CDR3. In nucleotides, the CDR3 is TGTGCCACCAGTGATTTGTTAGAGACGGCCGGGGAGCTGTTTTTT. This codes for CATSDLLETAGELFF.

This chain joins TRBV10-3 and TRBJ1-6; TRBD1 aligns across 8 bases. J lost 12 bases, V lost 7 bases, and 8 bases had no gene match. CDR1 and CDR2 (germline): ENHRY, SYGVKD. The CDR3 consists of 13 residues. CDR3 protein: CAITTDRDLPLHF. CDR3 in DNA: TGTGCCATCACAACGGACAGGGATTTACCCCTCCACTTT.

This clonotype was counted ten times or more. The chain carries TRBV28 and TRBJ2-1, with TRBD1 matching over 10 bases. The CDR3 consists of 15 residues. Trimming removed 6 bases from V and 2 bases from J; junction bases left unmatched: 4. Germline lookup yields CDR1 MDHEN and CDR2 SYDVKM. The CDR3 is CASREDRGTYNEQFF. CDR3 DNA: TGTGCCAGCAGAGAGGACAGGGGGACCTACAATGAGCAGTTCTTC.

This chain joins TRBV20-1 and TRBJ2-5; the D is unclear. This CDR3 spans 13 amino acids. The V end was cut by 4 bases, the J end by 1 base, with 10 bases between. The germline CDR1 and CDR2 sequences are DFQATT and SNEGSKA (reference sequence). CDR3 sequence (DNA): TGCAGTGCTACCTCCTCCAGCCAAGAGACCCAGTACTTC. Its translation is CSATSSSQETQYF.

There are a few counts of this clonotype. The germline gene is not matched at one end of the junction; a read error may be the cause. The genes are TRBV6-2 or TRBV6-3 and TRBJ2-1, with D possibly TRBD2 on 6 matching bases. Germline V gene data show CDR1 as MNHEY and CDR2 as SVGEGT. This CDR3 contains 13 residues. The CDR3 bases are TGTGCCAGCAGGGCCCGGGAGTACAGTGAGCAGTTCTTC. Amino acids: CASRAREYSEQFF.

The chain joins TRBV7-6 to TRBJ2-7; the D call may be TRBD1 or TRBD2 (5 bases each). This CDR3 has 15 residues. Trimming took off 4 bases at V and 0 bases at J, with 13 bases between the two ends. Per germline, CDR1 SGHVS and CDR2 FNYEAQ. The CDR3 sequence is CASSWSGTASYEQYF. For the CDR3, the DNA is TGTGCCAGCAGCTGGTCCGGGACGGCCTCCTACGAGCAGTACTTC.

This clonotype showed up just a few times. The V call is TRBV5-1, the J call TRBJ1-4, with D perhaps TRBD1 (6 bases). Germline V gene data show CDR1 as SGHRS and CDR2 as YFSETQ. Between the trimmed V and J ends, which lost 0 bases and 1 base, there was a span of 13 bases. CDR3 length: 17 amino acids. The CDR3 spells CASSLARGPGTNEKLFF. In DNA form, the CDR3 reads TGCGCCAGCAGCTTGGCCCGGGGGCCGGGAACTAATGAAAAACTGTTTTTT.

This clonotype appeared a few times. The J gene is TRBJ2-5, the V gene TRBV6-5, with D uncertain. Germline CDR1 reads MNHEY; CDR2 reads SVGAGI. V was cut by 8 bases and J by 0 bases, with 7 bases left in between. The CDR3 is made up of 12 amino acids. CDR3 region: CASGRNQETQYF. The DNA for the CDR3 is TGTGCCAGCGGACGGAACCAAGAGACCCAGTACTTC.

V gene TRBV9 combines with J gene TRBJ2-5, with 15 nucleotides matching TRBD2. This CDR3 region has 18 residues. Per the germline V gene, CDR1 is SGDLS and CDR2 is YYNGEE. J was trimmed by 1 base and V by 2 bases; bases with no gene match: 6. As DNA, the CDR3 is TGTGCCAGCAGCGTGGGACTAGCGGGGGGAGGGGCCCAAGAGACCCAGTACTTC. Amino acids: CASSVGLAGGGAQETQYF.

The chain uses TRBV27 and TRBJ1-2; no clear D. The CDR3 consists of 13 residues. CDR1 is MNHEY, CDR2 SMNVEV, per germline (reference sequence). V dropped 3 bases and J dropped 7 bases, with 12 bases sitting between them. The CDR3 sequence: CASSLRVHSGYTF. For the CDR3, the DNA is TGTGCCAGCAGTTTGAGAGTCCATAGTGGCTACACCTTC.

This chain connects TRBV5-1 to TRBJ2-7; 9 bases align to TRBD2. Trimming at V came to 2 bases and at J to 4 bases, leaving 7 bases not matched to a gene. The germline CDR1 and CDR2 sequences are SGHRS and YFSETQ. The CDR3 has 15 residues. CDR3: CASSFLAGSTYEQYF. Written as DNA, the CDR3 is TGCGCCAGCAGCTTCCTAGCGGGGTCCACGTACGAGCAGTACTTC.

The CDR3 here is CASSLEPGNTGELFF. DNA for the CDR3: TGCGCCAGCAGCTTGGAGCCGGGGAACACCGGGGAGCTGTTTTTT. This chain links TRBV5-1 with TRBJ2-2; D remains unclear. This CDR3 comprises 15 residues. Deletions cut 0 bases from V and 1 base from J, with 7 bases between. Germline V gene data show CDR1 as SGHRS and CDR2 as YFSETQ.

This clonotype was observed a handful of times. The chain is built from TRBV28 and TRBJ1-2; D unresolved. The CDR3 extends over 14 amino acids. Trimming stripped 4 bases from V and 0 bases from J, with 9 bases between. The V gene's germline CDR1 is MDHEN and CDR2 SYDVKM. CDR3 nucleotide sequence: TGTGCCAGCAGTTCCCCCGCGGCTAACTATGGCTACACCTTC. Protein sequence: CASSSPAANYGYTF.

At least ten counts were recorded for this clonotype. The chain combines TRBV30 with TRBJ2-7; D is perhaps TRBD1 (6 bases). The CDR3 length is 12 residues. Germline CDR1 reads GTSNPN; CDR2 reads SVGIG (reference sequence). V lost 3 bases and J 6 bases, leaving 12 bases between the germline ends. The CDR3 region has the DNA TGTGCCTGGAGCGAAACAGGGAGCGAGCAGTACTTC. Amino acid sequence: CAWSETGSEQYF. Supplemented by reference TRBV30 and TRBJ2-7, the full variable domain reads SQTIHQWPATLVQPVGSPLSLECTVEGTSNPNLYWYRQAAGRGLQLLFYSVGIGQISSEVPQNLSASRPQDRQFILSSKKLLLSDSGFYLCAWSETGSEQYFGPGTRLTVT.

The sample holds a few counts of this clonotype. The genes are TRBV28 and TRBJ2-2; 8 bases are shared with TRBD1. The germline V gene encodes CDR1 MDHEN and CDR2 SYDVKM. CDR3 size: 16 residues. The junction had 12 bases not matched to a gene; V was cut back by 5 bases and J by 7 bases. CDR3 region: CASSVPRTGLGGELFF. CDR3 DNA sequence: TGTGCCAGCAGTGTTCCTAGGACAGGGTTAGGCGGGGAGCTGTTTTTT.

A few counts support this clonotype. This chain joins TRBV18 and TRBJ2-2, with D unclear. This CDR3 region has 13 residues. Trimming took off 5 bases at V and 2 bases at J, with 6 bases between the two ends. Germline V gene data show CDR1 as KGHSH and CDR2 as LQKENI. The CDR3, as DNA: TGTGCCAGCTCAACTCAAAACACCGGGGAGCTGTTTTTT. It codes for CASSTQNTGELFF. Looking up the rest from reference TRBV18 and TRBJ2-2 gives the full variable domain: NAGVMQNPRHLVRRRGQEARLRCSPMKGHSHVYWYRQLPEEGLKFMVYLQKENIIDESGMPKERFSAEFPKEGPSILRIQQVVRGDSAAYFCASSTQNTGELFFGEGSRLTVL.

In this sample, this clonotype turned up many times. V and J are TRBV4-2 and TRBJ2-1; TRBD2 matches at 11 bases. The CDR3 covers 15 residues. Unmatched junction bases numbered 1, after V lost 3 bases and J lost 3 bases. Germline lookup yields CDR1 LGHNA and CDR2 YNFKEQ. The DNA of the CDR3 is TGTGCCAGCAGCCATGGACTAGCGGGCTACAATGAGCAGTTCTTC. It is translated as CASSHGLAGYNEQFF.

This clonotype was picked up a small number of times. The rearrangement links TRBV3-1 to TRBJ1-2, with unresolved D. Germline V gives CDR1 LGHDT, CDR2 YNNKEL (reference sequence). V gave up 0 bases and J gave up 3 bases, with 11 bases separating them. The CDR3 is 15 amino acids. CDR3 residues: CASSQDLSSYYGYTF. In DNA form, the CDR3 reads TGTGCCAGCAGCCAAGATCTAAGCAGCTACTATGGCTACACCTTC.

This clonotype was seen repeatedly, ten times or more. The chain links TRBV28 to TRBJ2-7; 10 bases fit TRBD1. The CDR3 has 18 amino acids. With V trimmed by 2 bases and J by 5 bases, 15 bases remained unmatched. Germline V gene data show CDR1 as MDHEN and CDR2 as SYDVKM. CDR3 amino acids: CASSLRFDRGLVKNEQYF. The CDR3 DNA follows: TGTGCCAGCAGTTTAAGATTCGACAGGGGGCTGGTAAAGAACGAGCAGTACTTC.

The rearrangement joins TRBV28 to TRBJ2-2, with TRBD2 matching over 15 bases. With V trimmed by 6 bases and J by 7 bases, 3 bases remained unmatched. The CDR3 length is 15 residues. Germline CDR1 and CDR2: MDHEN and SYDVKM. CDR3 amino acids: CASRRTSGRDGELFF. The CDR3 DNA is TGTGCCAGCAGGCGGACTAGCGGGAGGGACGGGGAGCTGTTTTTT.

To note about this clonotype: With a much larger clone just one base away, this may be a read error. Because it lacks the conserved phenylalanine or tryptophan at the end, this CDR3 is likely a read error. This sequence joins TRBV14 and TRBJ2-3; D is ambiguous. Germline values: CDR1 SGHDN, CDR2 FVKESK. The CDR3 covers 15 residues. V dropped 0 bases and J dropped 6 bases, with 13 bases sitting between them. CDR3 DNA: TGTGCCAGCAGCCAAGATCGCAAGCCTCGGGATACGCAGTATTAT. Translating it yields CASSQDRKPRDTQYY.